This TCR beta chain emerged from a study of blood T cell repertoires in COVID-19. Study context: The study drew acute and convalescent COVID-19 samples from the United States, Italy and Spain. The cDNA or gDNA used as material had been derived from T cells, B-cell-depleted T cells, or PBMCs.

Original handling: Reference gene primers were amplified, and this amplification served to estimate nucleated cell counts. Assay: immunoSEQ multiplex PCR; the TCRdb copy retains only in-frame clones and omits some. The DNA gave D and trimming, while V, J and clone size come from that table. This sample carries about 140,000 clones, more than 75% of them seen once, and the ten largest clones take about 2.5%. Germline CDR1 reads MNHEY; CDR2 reads SVGAGI. There are 11 residues in the CDR3. The ends were cut back, 5 bases at V and 10 bases at J, with 11 bases in the middle. This clonotype originated in a human donor with acute or convalescent COVID-19. The donor label of this sample is uncertain. The sample comprised peripheral blood. This chain links TRBV6-5 with TRBJ1-2; a weak D match, TRBD1 (6 bases). The CDR3 DNA reads as TGTGCCAGCAGTCGGGACACTTTCTACACCTTC. Translation gives CASSRDTFYTF.